Given below is one T cell receptor beta chain in context. Its specific antigen is unknown. There are no base qualities to consult, and no much larger clone falls within one base. The data were obtained in a study of T cell responses to AZD1222 COVID-19 vaccine (dated by TCRdb to the early 2020s). With regard to the full study: TCR sequencing was performed for roughly 250 trial participants, of whom some 200 were given two doses of AZD1222 and 26 were given two doses of MenACWY control vaccine. Trial participants were enrolled into age subgroups of 18-55, 56-69 and 70-plus years, which contained about 150, 28 and 57 TCR-sequenced participants, respectively.

What the study reported, not specific to this receptor: CD4 TCRs associated with the vaccine covered the entire spike protein, and the dominant responses were in regions 160-218 and 743-854. Epitopes outside the regions mutated in the B.1.351 and B.1.1.7 variants were reportedly recognized by nearly half of the unique spike-specific TCRs. No day 14 peak-response samples were available, so repertoires were characterized only after the peak T cell response. Conclusions about previously exposed vaccinees are limited because only six or seven AZD1222 recipients were SARS-CoV-2 seropositive at baseline. Participants were mostly white British and included more females than males, and it was suggested by the authors that clonal diversity may have been underestimated. After two AZD1222 doses, spike-specific TCR breadth and depth were significantly higher than at day 0 and than in MenACWY recipients. In the small 56-69-year group, the increase in depth fell short of significance, most likely because of low power.

From the cysteine through the phenylalanine, the CDR3 covers 13 amino acids. The entry retains the CDR3 DNA only, 39 bases that are in frame from base 1. Per the germline V gene (reference sequence), MNHEY is the CDR1 and SMNVEV is the CDR2. Deletion took 5 bases off V and 7 bases off J, with a span of 14 bases between the germline ends. Sample time point, as interpreted from the label and publication: about 28 days (+/-7) after the second vaccine dose. AZD1222 recipients whose second dose came at about 4 weeks and those whose second dose came at about 12 weeks were combined into one group, since spike-specific TCR depth and breadth did not differ between the two schedules. The vaccinee samples were drawn from two UK trials, COV001 and COV002, one of which was a single-blind randomized controlled phase 2/3 trial testing AZD1222 (ChAdOx1 nCoV-19) in healthy adults. For TCRbeta chain sequencing, PBMC samples were collected from trial participants at day 0 and at day 28 after the second dose.

The CDR3 regions of human TCRbeta chains were analyzed by immunosequencing. Turning to the authors' computational methods: TCRs in the repertoires were matched against a reference library of SARS-CoV-2-specific TCRs that had been generated with the MIRA antigen-specificity platform. Breadth was defined as the fraction of unique TCRs that were SARS-CoV-2-associated. Depth was defined as the fraction of total T cells that were SARS-CoV-2-associated. Each spike-specific TCR was assigned to its reactive spike region and to a CD4 or CD8 class using the MIRA data. Log10-transformed breadth and depth values were compared by one-way ANOVA with Sidak's multiple comparisons tests. TCRdb carries this immuneACCESS record with in-frame sequences only. Its versions omit some clonotypes, under half of them owing to an unresolved V gene in the studies checked, with the rest unexplained. The V and J calls and clone size come from that table; D and trimming were worked out from the DNA. The sample table holds roughly 140,000 clones, of which just over 90% were seen once. The top ten clonotypes cover 1.5% to 2.5% of the sample.

This sequence originates from an adult who received the AZD1222 COVID-19 vaccine. The rearranged segments are TRBV27 and TRBJ1-2; no D gene can be assigned with confidence. This specimen consisted of peripheral blood, obtained 28 days after the second AZD1222 dose. The base sequence is TGTGCCAGCAGTACGACCCCGTCGGGTGGCTACACCTTC. This yields the protein CASSTTPSGGYTF.